This note documents a single TCR beta chain sequence. What it binds is unknown. This sample is part of a study of cytomegalovirus exposure and HLA in healthy donors. Findings and limits, study-wide: Previous analysis showed most TCR beta V segments were productive about 87% or about 30% of the time.

Primers included in the PCR were 60 Vbeta and 13 Jbeta primers. Profiling relied on immunoSEQ multiplex PCR, and the TCRdb table lists in-frame clones only, not all of them. The data show fewer than 60,000 clones, 72% seen once. The CDR3 has 14 residues. The trim removed 6 bases at V and 4 bases at J, leaving 6 bases unmatched. Germline CDR1 is SNHLY and CDR2 is FYNNEI. The rearrangement links TRBV2 to TRBJ1-3, with 7 nucleotides matching TRBD1. The clonotype comes from a woman aged 45-65 years in good health and CMV-seropositive. Sequences were obtained from PBMCs. The DNA of the CDR3 is TGTGCCAGCAGGGGGACAGTTGGGGGAAACACCATATATTTT. Translating gives CASRGTVGGNTIYF.